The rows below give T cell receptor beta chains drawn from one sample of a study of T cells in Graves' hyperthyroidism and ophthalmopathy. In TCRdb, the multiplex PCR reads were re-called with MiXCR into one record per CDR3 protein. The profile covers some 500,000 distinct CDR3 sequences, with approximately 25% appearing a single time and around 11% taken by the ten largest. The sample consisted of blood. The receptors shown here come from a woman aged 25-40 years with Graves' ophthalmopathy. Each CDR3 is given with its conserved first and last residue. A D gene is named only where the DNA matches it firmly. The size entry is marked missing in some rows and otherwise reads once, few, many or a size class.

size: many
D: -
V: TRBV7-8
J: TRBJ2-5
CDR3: CASSTNPGTGQETQYF
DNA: TGTGCCAGCAGCACCAACCCCGGGACTGGCCAAGAGACCCAGTACTTC

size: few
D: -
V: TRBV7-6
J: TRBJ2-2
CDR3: CASSSRDSTGELFF
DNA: TGTGCCAGCAGCTCACGGGACTCCACCGGGGAGCTGTTTTTT

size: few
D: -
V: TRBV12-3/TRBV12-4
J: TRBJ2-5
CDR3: CASSLGPPGQETQYF
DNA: TGTGCCAGCAGCTTGGGCCCTCCGGGGCAAGAGACCCAGTACTTC

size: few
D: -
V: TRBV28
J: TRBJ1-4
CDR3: CASSLFRQGEKLFF
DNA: TGTGCCAGCAGTTTATTTCGGCAGGGGGAAAAACTGTTTTTT

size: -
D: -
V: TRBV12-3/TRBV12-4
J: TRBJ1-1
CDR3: CASSPAPVAGGTEAFF
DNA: TGTGCCAGCAGCCCTGCCCCGGTCGCGGGCGGCACTGAGGCTTTCTTT

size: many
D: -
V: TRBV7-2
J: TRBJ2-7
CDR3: CASSLFREYEQYF
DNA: TGTGCCAGCAGCTTATTCAGGGAGTACGAGCAGTACTTC

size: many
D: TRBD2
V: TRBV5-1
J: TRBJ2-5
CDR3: CASSTGREEETQYF
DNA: TGCGCCAGCAGTACCGGGAGGGAGGAGGAGACCCAGTACTTC

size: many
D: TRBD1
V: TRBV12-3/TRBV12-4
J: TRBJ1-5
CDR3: CASSSTGGHQPQHF
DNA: TGTGCCAGCAGTTCAACAGGGGGACATCAGCCCCAGCATTTT

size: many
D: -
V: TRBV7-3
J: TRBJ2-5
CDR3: CASSLNLKETQYF
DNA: TGTGCCAGCAGCTTAAACCTTAAAGAGACCCAGTACTTC

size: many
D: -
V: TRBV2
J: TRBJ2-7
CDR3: CASSEVSGLRSYEQYF
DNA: TGTGCCAGCAGTGAAGTCAGCGGGCTGAGGTCCTACGAGCAGTACTTC

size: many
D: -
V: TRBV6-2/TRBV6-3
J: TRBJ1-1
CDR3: CASSYGTFTEAFF
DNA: TGTGCCAGCAGTTACGGCACATTCACTGAAGCTTTCTTT

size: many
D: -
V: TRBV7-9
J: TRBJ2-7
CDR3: CASSLVVGGEQYF
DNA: TGTGCCAGCAGCTTAGTGGTTGGGGGGGAGCAGTACTTC

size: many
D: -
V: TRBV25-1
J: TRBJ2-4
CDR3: CASKVGGISVKNIQYF
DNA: TGTGCCAGCAAGGTGGGGGGAATTTCGGTCAAAAACATTCAGTACTTC

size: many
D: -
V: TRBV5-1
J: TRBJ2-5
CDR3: CASSFGQFQETQYF
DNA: TGCGCCAGCAGCTTTGGACAGTTCCAAGAGACCCAGTACTTC

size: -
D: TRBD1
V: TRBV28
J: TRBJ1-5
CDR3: CASSLQGAWNQPQHF
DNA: TGTGCCAGCAGTTTACAGGGGGCTTGGAATCAGCCCCAGCATTTT

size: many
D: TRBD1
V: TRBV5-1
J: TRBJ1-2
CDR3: CARTGSGYTF
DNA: TGCGCCAGGACAGGGTCTGGCTACACCTTC

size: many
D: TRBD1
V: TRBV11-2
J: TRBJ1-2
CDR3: CASSIQGEMNYGYTF
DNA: TGTGCCAGCAGCATACAGGGGGAGATGAACTATGGCTACACCTTC

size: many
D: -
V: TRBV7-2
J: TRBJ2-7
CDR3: CASSSRRTYEQYF
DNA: TGTGCCAGCAGCTCTCGTCGGACCTACGAGCAGTACTTC

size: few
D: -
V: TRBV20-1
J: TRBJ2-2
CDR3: CSARPLRTNTGELFF
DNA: TGCAGTGCTAGACCCCTGCGGACGAACACCGGGGAGCTGTTTTTT

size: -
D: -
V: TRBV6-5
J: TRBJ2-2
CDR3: CASKLTVNTGELFF
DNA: TGTGCCAGCAAGCTTACGGTGAACACCGGGGAGCTGTTTTTT

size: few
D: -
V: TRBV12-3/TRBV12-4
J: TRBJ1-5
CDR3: CASSLAQGLNQPQHF
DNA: TGTGCCAGCAGTTTAGCGCAGGGGCTCAATCAGCCCCAGCATTTT

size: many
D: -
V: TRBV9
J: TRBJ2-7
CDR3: CASSDSRGSYEQYF
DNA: TGTGCCAGCAGCGATTCGCGGGGCTCCTACGAGCAGTACTTC

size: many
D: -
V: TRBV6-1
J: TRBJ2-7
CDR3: CASSDPWGVSYEQYF
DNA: TGTGCCAGCAGTGATCCCTGGGGGGTGTCCTACGAGCAGTACTTC

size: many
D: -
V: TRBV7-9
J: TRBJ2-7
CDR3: CASSGRSYEQYF
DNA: TGTGCCAGCAGCGGCCGCTCCTACGAGCAGTACTTC

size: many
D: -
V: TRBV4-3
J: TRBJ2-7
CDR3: CASSQDSSGRGYEQYF
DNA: TGCGCCAGCAGCCAAGATAGTTCGGGCAGGGGTTACGAGCAGTACTTC

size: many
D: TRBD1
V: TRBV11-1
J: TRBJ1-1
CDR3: CASSLAPTGTGTEAFF
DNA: TGTGCCAGCAGCTTAGCCCCTACCGGGACAGGGACTGAAGCTTTCTTT

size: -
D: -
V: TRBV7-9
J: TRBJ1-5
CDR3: CASSRHSGEGQPQHF
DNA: TGTGCCAGCAGCCGACATTCCGGCGAAGGTCAGCCCCAGCATTTT

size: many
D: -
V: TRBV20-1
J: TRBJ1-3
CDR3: CSAKNRNSGNTIYF
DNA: TGCAGTGCTAAGAACAGGAACTCTGGAAACACCATATATTTT

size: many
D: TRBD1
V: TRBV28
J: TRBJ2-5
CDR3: CASSSGTGPQETQYF
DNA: TGTGCCAGCAGTTCCGGGACAGGGCCCCAAGAGACCCAGTACTTC

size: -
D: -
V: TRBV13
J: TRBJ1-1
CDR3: CASSSSPMNTEAFF
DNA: TGTGCCAGCAGCTCTTCCCCCATGAACACTGAAGCTTTCTTT

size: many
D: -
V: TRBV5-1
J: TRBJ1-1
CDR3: CASSSRPKGNTEAFF
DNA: TGCGCCAGCAGCTCCCGACCTAAAGGCAACACTGAAGCTTTCTTT

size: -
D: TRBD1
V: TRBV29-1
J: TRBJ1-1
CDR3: CSDAGQGSESFF
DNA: TGCAGCGACGCGGGACAGGGGTCCGAATCTTTCTTT

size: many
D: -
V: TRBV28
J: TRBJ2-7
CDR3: CASSPPGTYEQYF
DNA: TGTGCCAGCAGTCCCCCGGGGACCTACGAGCAGTACTTC

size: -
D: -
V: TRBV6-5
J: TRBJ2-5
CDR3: CASSYSNGQGRDVTQYF
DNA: TGTGCCAGCAGTTACTCGAACGGGCAGGGAAGGGACGTGACCCAGTACTTC

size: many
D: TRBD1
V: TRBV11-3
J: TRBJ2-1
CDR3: CASSTGTGLGDEQFF
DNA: TGTGCCAGCAGTACCGGGACAGGGCTTGGTGATGAGCAGTTCTTC

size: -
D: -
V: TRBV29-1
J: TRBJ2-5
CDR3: CSGTNIRDTETQYF
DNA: TGCAGCGGGACGAACATCAGGGATACAGAGACCCAGTACTTC

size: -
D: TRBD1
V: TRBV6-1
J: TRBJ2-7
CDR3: CASSTRQGGAYEQYF
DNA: TGTGCCAGCAGTACAAGACAGGGCGGCGCCTACGAGCAGTACTTC

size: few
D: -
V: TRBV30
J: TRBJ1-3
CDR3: CAWSVRGTENTIYF
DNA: TGTGCCTGGAGTGTACGGGGGACTGAAAACACCATATATTTT

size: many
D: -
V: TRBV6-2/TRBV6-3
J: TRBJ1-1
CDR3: CASSGMGEAFF
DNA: TGTGCCAGCAGTGGAATGGGGGAAGCTTTCTTT

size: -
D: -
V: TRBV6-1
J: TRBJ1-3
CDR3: CASGFGGNTIYF
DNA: TGTGCCAGCGGGTTTGGTGGAAACACCATATATTTT

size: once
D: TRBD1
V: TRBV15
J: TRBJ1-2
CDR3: CATSTGTGGYTF
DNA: TGTGCCACCAGCACAGGGACAGGGGGCTACACCTTC

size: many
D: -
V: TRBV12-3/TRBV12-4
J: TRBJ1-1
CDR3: CASSFGQGNTEAFF
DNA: TGTGCCAGCAGTTTCGGCCAGGGGAACACTGAAGCTTTCTTT

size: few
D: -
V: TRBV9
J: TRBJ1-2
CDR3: CASSVGTEDGYTF
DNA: TGTGCCAGCAGCGTAGGTACGGAGGATGGCTACACCTTC

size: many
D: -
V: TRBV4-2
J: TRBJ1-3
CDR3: CASSPVETGLAGNTIYF
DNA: TGTGCCAGCAGCCCAGTTGAGACAGGCCTTGCTGGAAACACCATATATTTT

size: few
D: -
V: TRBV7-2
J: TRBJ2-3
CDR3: CASSPGLSTDTQYF
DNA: TGTGCCAGCAGCCCGGGTCTTAGCACAGATACGCAGTATTTT

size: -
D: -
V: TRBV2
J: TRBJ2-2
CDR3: CASSTIGGGELFF
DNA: TGTGCCAGCAGCACCATTGGCGGCGGGGAGCTGTTTTTT

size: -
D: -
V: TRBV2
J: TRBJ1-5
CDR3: CASSSDPNQPQHF
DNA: TGTGCCAGCAGCTCAGACCCTAATCAGCCCCAGCATTTT

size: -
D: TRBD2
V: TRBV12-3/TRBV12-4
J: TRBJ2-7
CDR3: CASSSIGTGLAGYEQYF
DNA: TGTGCCAGCAGTTCCATAGGGACAGGACTAGCGGGCTACGAGCAGTACTTC

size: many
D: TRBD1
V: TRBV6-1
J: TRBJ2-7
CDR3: CASTSGTGGYEQYF
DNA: TGTGCCAGCACCTCCGGGACAGGTGGCTACGAGCAGTACTTC

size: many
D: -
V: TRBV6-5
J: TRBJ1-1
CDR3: CASSYSHRLMNTEAFF
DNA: TGTGCCAGCAGTTACTCTCACAGACTAATGAACACTGAAGCTTTCTTT

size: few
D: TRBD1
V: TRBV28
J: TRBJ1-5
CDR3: CASSSTGPYNQPQHF
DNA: TGTGCCAGCAGTTCGACAGGGCCCTATAATCAGCCCCAGCATTTT

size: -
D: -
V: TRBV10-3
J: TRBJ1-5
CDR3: CAISESNSGQPQHF
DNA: TGTGCCATCAGTGAGTCGAACTCAGGCCAGCCCCAGCATTTT

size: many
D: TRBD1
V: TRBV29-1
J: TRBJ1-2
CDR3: CSVEENRGRDYTF
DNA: TGCAGCGTTGAAGAGAACAGGGGGCGCGACTACACCTTC

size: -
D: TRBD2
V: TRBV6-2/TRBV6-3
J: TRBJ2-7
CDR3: CASRLAEIYEQYF
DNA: TGTGCCAGCCGACTAGCGGAGATCTACGAGCAGTACTTC

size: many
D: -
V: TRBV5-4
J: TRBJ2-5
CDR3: CASSLGAGANQETQYF
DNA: TGTGCCAGCAGCCTGGGGGCGGGGGCGAACCAAGAGACCCAGTACTTC

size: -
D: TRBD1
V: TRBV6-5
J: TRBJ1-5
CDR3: CASSFDRGVWPQHF
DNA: TGTGCCAGCAGTTTCGACAGGGGGGTTTGGCCCCAGCATTTT

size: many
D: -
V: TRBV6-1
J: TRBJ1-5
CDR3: CASNSRRQGNQPQHF
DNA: TGTGCCAGCAACTCCCGGAGGCAGGGCAATCAGCCCCAGCATTTT